This T cell receptor beta chain was found in a study of beta chain features in type 1 diabetes. Study summary: No age, gender or cell yield differences were seen between patients and healthy donors.

The collection from each donor was one heparinised blood draw averaging about 116 mL. This CDR3 contains 18 residues. Germline V lookup: CDR1 SGHAT, CDR2 FQNNGV. Trimming pared 4 bases from V and 0 bases from J, leaving 20 bases between. The sequenced template was cDNA made from the entire isolated RNA. The method was immunoSEQ multiplex PCR; TCRdb's version includes in-frame clones alone and lacks a portion of them. The repertoire holds about 230,000 clones, with around 9.6% as singletons. Sequencing was performed on naive CD4+ T cells from blood. The rearrangement joins TRBV11-2 to TRBJ2-3; tentative D call: TRBD2 (6 bases). This TCR came from a woman aged 18 to 35 in good health. The CDR3 loop reads CASSSMRSSGASTDTQYF. CDR3 nucleotide sequence: TGTGCCAGCAGCTCCATGAGGAGTAGCGGCGCTAGCACAGATACGCAGTATTTT. Variable domain in full (rest from reference TRBV11-2 and TRBJ2-3): EAGVAQSPRYKIIEKRQSVAFWCNPISGHATLYWYQQILGQGPKLLIQFQNNGVVDDSQLPKDRFSAERLKGVDSTLKIQPAKLEDSAVYLCASSSMRSSGASTDTQYFGPGTRLTVL.